One sample yielded the 16 T cell receptor beta chains listed below, sequenced in a study of cytomegalovirus exposure and HLA in healthy donors. The primer mix had 60 Vbeta and 13 Jbeta primers. Generated by immunoSEQ multiplex PCR, the TCRdb table keeps only in-frame clones and is missing some. The table records approximately 150,000 clones, about four fifths of them present only once. The sample comprised PBMCs. The receptors were gathered from a man aged 50-60 years in good health and CMV-seropositive.

This rearrangement joins TRBV5-1 to TRBJ2-1; 14 positions match TRBD2. The CDR3 covers 14 residues. The germline CDR1 and CDR2 sequences are SGHRS and YFSETQ. Germline trimming cut 4 bases from V and 8 bases from J; bases unmatched to any gene: 2. The CDR3 bases are TGCGCCAGCAGCCGGGGACTAGCGGGGGATGAGCAGTTCTTC. Residues: CASSRGLAGDEQFF.

This chain joins TRBV6-5 and TRBJ2-1, with TRBD1 as a possible D gene (7 bases). Trimming removed 10 bases from V and 0 bases from J, with 13 bases in between. From germline, CDR1 is MNHEY and CDR2 SVGAGI. CDR3 size: 14 residues. The CDR3 protein is CATRGDFSYNEQFF. The CDR3 DNA reads as TGTGCCACCAGGGGGGACTTCTCCTACAATGAGCAGTTCTTC.

This rearrangement joins TRBV29-1 to TRBJ2-1; the D gene is possibly TRBD1 (6 bases). The CDR3 consists of 14 residues. In germline, CDR1 is SQVTM, CDR2 ANQGSEA. Trimming cost V 7 bases and J 7 bases, with 20 bases left between them. The CDR3 here is CSAVKTGLGNEQFF. The CDR3 region has the DNA TGCAGCGCTGTGAAAACAGGGCTTGGGAATGAGCAGTTCTTC.

This clone has more than one count but fewer than ten. This chain uses TRBV4-2 with TRBJ2-7; TRBD2 aligns across 7 bases. CDR3 length: 14 residues. V gave up 5 bases and J gave up 3 bases; unmatched junction bases: 7. Germline V gene lookup returns CDR1 LGHNA and CDR2 YNFKEQ. Here the CDR3 reads CASSKGLSGYEQYF. CDR3 DNA sequence: TGTGCCAGCAGCAAGGGACTATCCGGCTACGAGCAGTACTTC.

The gene calls are TRBV5-1 and TRBJ2-1; TRBD1 agrees at 7 bases. Germline V gives CDR1 SGHRS, CDR2 YFSETQ. Trimming at V came to 3 bases and at J to 6 bases, leaving 6 bases not matched to a gene. There are 14 residues in the CDR3. DNA of the CDR3: TGCGCCAGCAGCTCCGGGACAGCATTCAATGAGCAGTTCTTC. Encoded protein: CASSSGTAFNEQFF. Looking up the rest from reference TRBV5-1 and TRBJ2-1 gives the full variable domain: KAGVTQTPRYLIKTRGQQVTLSCSPISGHRSVSWYQQTPGQGLQFLFEYFSETQRNKGNFPGRFSGRQFSNSRSEMNVSTLELGDSALYLCASSSGTAFNEQFFGPGTRLTVL.

This chain joins TRBV5-6 and TRBJ2-5, with D perhaps TRBD2 (6 bases). The V gene's germline CDR1 is SGHDT and CDR2 YYEEEE. V lost 4 bases and J lost 11, with 36 bases in between. CDR3 length: 19 residues. CDR3 nucleotide sequence: TGTGCCAGCAGCCTTCCTGAGACCCGTCGAACTAGCCCTTTCTGGGAGCAGTACTTC. Translation gives CASSLPETRRTSPFWEQYF.

The chain employs TRBV10-3 and TRBJ2-5; maybe TRBD1 (6 bases). This CDR3 contains 15 residues. The germline V and J ends were trimmed by 3 bases and 0 bases, with 11 bases remaining between them. CDR1 ENHRY and CDR2 SYGVKD come from the germline V gene. The CDR3 nucleotides are TGTGCCATCAGTGATCCGACAGGCCACCAAGAGACCCAGTACTTC. Encoded protein: CAISDPTGHQETQYF.

This clone has a handful of counts. The CDR3 sequence: CASSLGLAGVAQSTDTQYF. In nucleotides, the CDR3 is TGCGCCAGCAGCTTGGGACTAGCGGGAGTCGCGCAAAGCACAGATACGCAGTATTTT. This sequence joins TRBV5-1 and TRBJ2-3; 12 bases line up with TRBD2. The CDR3 contains 19 residues. Germline trimming cut 0 bases from V and 0 bases from J; bases unmatched to any gene: 8. CDR1 is SGHRS and CDR2 is YFSETQ in the germline V gene.

The chain uses TRBV5-1 and TRBJ2-4; 7 nucleotides line up with TRBD1. CDR3 length: 14 residues. The V and J ends lost 4 bases and 6 bases, in that order; junction bases with no gene match: 7. Germline assignment: CDR1 SGHRS and CDR2 YFSETQ. Here the CDR3 reads CASSGGQPGNIQYF. DNA for the CDR3: TGCGCCAGCAGCGGGGGACAGCCTGGAAACATTCAGTACTTC.

This chain connects TRBV15 to TRBJ2-7, with TRBD1 matching 9 bases. Germline V gene data show CDR1 as LNHNV and CDR2 as YYDKDF (reference sequence). The CDR3 loop spans 17 amino acids. With 5 bases clipped from V and 0 bases from J, the junction kept 11 bases outside the gene matches. DNA for the CDR3: TGTGCCACCAGCGTCGGGACAGGGCGCTCTCGCTCCTACGAGCAGTACTTC. Its translation is CATSVGTGRSRSYEQYF.

About this clone itself: One end of the junction is discordant with germline, which a read error may explain. The chain carries TRBV5-5 and TRBJ1-2; no firm D call. This CDR3 contains 14 residues. Germline loops: CDR1 SGHKS, CDR2 YYEKEE (reference sequence). This chain's CDR3 is CASSLAGEGPSQLF. In DNA, the CDR3 is TGTGCCAGCAGCTTGGCTGGAGAGGGTCCGTCTCAGTTGTTC.

This clone has just one count. The V and J genes are TRBV6-6 and TRBJ1-5; 8 bases map to TRBD1. The CDR3 is 16 residues long. The germline CDR1 and CDR2 sequences are MNHNY and SVGAGI (reference sequence). V shed 4 bases, J shed 1 base, and the junction held 6 bases outside the gene matches. The CDR3 DNA is TGTGCCAGCAGTTCAGGGACAGGCGCCAGCAATCAGCCCCAGCATTTT. As protein: CASSSGTGASNQPQHF.

Comment on this clone: Other DNA sequences in this sample translate to the same CDR3. This chain links TRBV10-3 with TRBJ1-1, with 9 bases aligning to TRBD1. Germline CDR1 is ENHRY and CDR2 is SYGVKD. The CDR3 covers 14 residues. V lost 5 bases to trimming and J lost 1 base; unmatched junction nucleotides: 2. Here the CDR3 DNA reads TGTGCCATCAGTACAGGGGGCGCGAACACTGAAGCTTTCTTT. This translates into CAISTGGANTEAFF.

Concerning this clone: At one boundary the junction diverges from the germline segment, which might be a read error. V usage is TRBV7-9 and J usage is TRBJ1-1; 7 nucleotides line up with TRBD1. The CDR3 covers 11 residues. The germline CDR1 and CDR2 sequences are SEHNR and FQNEAQ (reference sequence). The CDR3 bases are TGTTCCAGCAGCTGGACAGGTGAAGCTTTCTTT. Its translation is CSSSWTGEAFF.

This chain links TRBV2 with TRBJ2-7, with 9 bases that match TRBD1. Trimming took 1 base from V and 10 from J; bases not matched to a gene: 8. In germline, CDR1 is SNHLY, CDR2 FYNNEI. The length of the CDR3 is 14 residues. CDR3 nucleotides: TGTGCCAGCAGTGAAGAGATAACAGGGGGCCGACAGTACTTC. This sequence encodes CASSEEITGGRQYF. Full variable domain (remainder filled in from reference TRBV2 and TRBJ2-7): EPEVTQTPSHQVTQMGQEVILRCVPISNHLYFYWYRQILGQKVEFLVSFYNNEISEKSEIFDDQFSVERPDGSNFTLKIRSTKLEDSAMYFCASSEEITGGRQYFGPGTRLTVT.

CDR3 region: CASRNRVTSYEQYF. The CDR3 DNA is TGTGCCAGCAGGAACAGGGTAACTAGTTACGAGCAGTACTTC. The rearrangement links TRBV28 to TRBJ2-7; tentative D call: TRBD1 (6 bases). The CDR3 length is 14 residues. Germline lookup yields CDR1 MDHEN and CDR2 SYDVKM. V lost 6 bases and J lost 4, with 16 bases in between.